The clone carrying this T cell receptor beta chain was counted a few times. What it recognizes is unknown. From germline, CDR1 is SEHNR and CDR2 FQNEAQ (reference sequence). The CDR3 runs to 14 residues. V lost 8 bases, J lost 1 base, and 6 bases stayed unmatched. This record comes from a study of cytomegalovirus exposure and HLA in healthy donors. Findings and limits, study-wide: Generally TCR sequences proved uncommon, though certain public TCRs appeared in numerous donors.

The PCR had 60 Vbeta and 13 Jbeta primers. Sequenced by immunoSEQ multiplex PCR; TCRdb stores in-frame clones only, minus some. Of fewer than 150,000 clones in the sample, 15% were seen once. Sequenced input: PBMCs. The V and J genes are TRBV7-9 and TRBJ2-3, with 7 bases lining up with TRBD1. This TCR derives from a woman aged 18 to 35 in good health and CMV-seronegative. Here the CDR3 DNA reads TGTGCCAGCGGGGCAGGGGGTGGCACAGATACGCAGTATTTT. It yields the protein CASGAGGGTDTQYF.